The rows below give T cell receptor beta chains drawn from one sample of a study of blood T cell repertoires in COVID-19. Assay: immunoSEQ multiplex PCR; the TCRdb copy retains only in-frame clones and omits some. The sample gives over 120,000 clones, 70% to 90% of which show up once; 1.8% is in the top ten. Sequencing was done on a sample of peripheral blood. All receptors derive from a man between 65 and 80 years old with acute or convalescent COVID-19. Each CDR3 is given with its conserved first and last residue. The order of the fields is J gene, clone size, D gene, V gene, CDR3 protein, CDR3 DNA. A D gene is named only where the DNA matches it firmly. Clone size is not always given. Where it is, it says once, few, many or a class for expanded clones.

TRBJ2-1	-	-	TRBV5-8	CASSLAEGLTGQFF	TGTGCCAGCAGCTTGGCGGAGGGCCTAACTGGGCAGTTCTTC
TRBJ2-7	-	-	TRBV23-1	CASSQLPQWYEQYF	TGCGCCAGCAGTCAACTACCACAGTGGTACGAGCAGTACTTC
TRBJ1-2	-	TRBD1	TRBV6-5	CASSTLDRVQRGYTF	TGTGCCAGCAGTACCCTGGACAGGGTTCAGCGTGGCTACACCTTC
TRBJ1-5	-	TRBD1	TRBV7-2	CASSAQGDQPQHF	TGTGCCAGCAGCGCCCAGGGGGATCAGCCCCAGCATTTT
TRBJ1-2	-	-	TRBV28	CASTQGQAGDYGYTF	TGTGCCAGCACCCAGGGGCAGGCTGGGGACTATGGCTACACCTTC
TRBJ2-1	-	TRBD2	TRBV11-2	CASTPSGLVGYEQFF	TGTGCCAGCACCCCCTCGGGACTAGTTGGCTATGAGCAGTTCTTC
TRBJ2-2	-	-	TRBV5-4	CASRLQENTGELFF	TGTGCCAGCAGATTACAGGAGAACACCGGGGAGCTGTTTTTT
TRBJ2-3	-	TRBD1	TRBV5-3	CARSACFRGGQVNYTDTQYF	TGTGCCAGAAGCGCCTGCTTTCGAGGGGGACAGGTAAACTACACAGATACGCAGTATTTT
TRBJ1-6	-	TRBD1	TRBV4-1	CASSQVWTGNSPLHF	TGCGCCAGCAGCCAAGTGTGGACAGGGAATTCACCCCTCCACTTT
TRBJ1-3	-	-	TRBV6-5	CASRQGGLGNTIYF	TGTGCCAGCAGGCAGGGAGGGCTAGGAAACACCATATATTTT
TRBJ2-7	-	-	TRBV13	CASSSSFDSSSYEQYF	TGTGCCAGCAGCTCTTCTTTCGACAGTAGCTCCTACGAGCAGTACTTC
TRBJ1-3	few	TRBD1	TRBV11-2	CASSSGQGNTIYF	TGTGCCAGCAGCTCGGGACAGGGAAACACCATATATTTT
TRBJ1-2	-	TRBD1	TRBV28	CASSLLGTGPYGYTF	TGTGCCAGCAGTTTATTGGGGACAGGGCCCTATGGCTACACCTTC
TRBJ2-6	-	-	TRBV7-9	CASSFKSAYSGANVLTF	TGTGCCAGCAGCTTTAAAAGCGCCTACTCTGGGGCCAACGTCCTGACTTTC
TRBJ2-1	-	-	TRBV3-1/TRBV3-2	CASSQEVGVGLYNEQFF	TGTGCCAGCAGCCAAGAAGTGGGCGTGGGGCTCTACAATGAGCAGTTCTTC
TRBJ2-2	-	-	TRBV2	CASSGGTYFTGELFF	TGTGCCAGCAGTGGGGGGACATATTTCACCGGGGAGCTGTTTTTT
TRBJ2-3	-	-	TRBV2	CASSREGDRGDTQYF	TGTGCCAGCAGTCGTGAGGGGGACCGGGGAGATACGCAGTATTTT
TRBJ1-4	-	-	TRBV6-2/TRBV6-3	CASSYSIQRASFEGLFF	TGTGCCAGCAGTTACTCAATACAGAGGGCCTCTTTCGAAGGACTGTTTTTT
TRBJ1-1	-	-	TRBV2	CASSMRRYTEAFF	TGTGCCAGCAGTATGAGGAGATACACTGAAGCTTTCTTT
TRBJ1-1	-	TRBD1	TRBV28	CASSLVTGLNTEAFF	TGTGCCAGCAGTTTGGTGACAGGGCTCAACACTGAAGCTTTCTTT
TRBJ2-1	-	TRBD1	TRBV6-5	CASGRDRDYNEQFF	TGTGCCAGCGGCCGGGACAGGGATTACAATGAGCAGTTCTTC
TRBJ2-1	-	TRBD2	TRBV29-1	CSVEGTSGRGSYNEQFF	TGCAGCGTTGAGGGGACTAGCGGGAGAGGATCCTACAATGAGCAGTTCTTC
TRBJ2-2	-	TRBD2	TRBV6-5	CASSSHGEGTGELFF	TGTGCCAGCAGTTCGCACGGGGAGGGCACCGGGGAGCTGTTTTTT